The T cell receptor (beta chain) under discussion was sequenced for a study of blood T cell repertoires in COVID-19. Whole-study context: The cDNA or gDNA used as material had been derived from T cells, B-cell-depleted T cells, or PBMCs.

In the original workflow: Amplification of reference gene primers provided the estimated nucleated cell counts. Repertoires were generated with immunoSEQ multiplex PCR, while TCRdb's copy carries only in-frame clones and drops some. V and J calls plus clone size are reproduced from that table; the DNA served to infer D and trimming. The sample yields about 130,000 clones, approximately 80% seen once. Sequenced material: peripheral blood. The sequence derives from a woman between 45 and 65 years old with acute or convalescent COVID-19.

The CDR3 region has the DNA TGTGCCAGCAGCGCCGAGAACCAGGGAAATGAAAAACTGTTTTTT. Protein product: CASSAENQGNEKLFF. The chain couples TRBV5-5 to TRBJ1-4; possibly TRBD1 for D (5 bases). Trimming shortened V by 4 bases and J by 5 bases, and 15 bases separated the two germline ends. The CDR3 length is 15 residues. Germline lookup yields CDR1 SGHKS and CDR2 YYEKEE (reference sequence). The variable domain in full, with the rest retrieved from reference TRBV5-5 and TRBJ1-4, is DAGVTQSPTHLIKTRGQQVTLRCSPISGHKSVSWYQQVLGQGPQFIFQYYEKEERGRGNFPDRFSARQFPNYSSELNVNALLLGDSALYLCASSAENQGNEKLFFGSGTQLSVL.